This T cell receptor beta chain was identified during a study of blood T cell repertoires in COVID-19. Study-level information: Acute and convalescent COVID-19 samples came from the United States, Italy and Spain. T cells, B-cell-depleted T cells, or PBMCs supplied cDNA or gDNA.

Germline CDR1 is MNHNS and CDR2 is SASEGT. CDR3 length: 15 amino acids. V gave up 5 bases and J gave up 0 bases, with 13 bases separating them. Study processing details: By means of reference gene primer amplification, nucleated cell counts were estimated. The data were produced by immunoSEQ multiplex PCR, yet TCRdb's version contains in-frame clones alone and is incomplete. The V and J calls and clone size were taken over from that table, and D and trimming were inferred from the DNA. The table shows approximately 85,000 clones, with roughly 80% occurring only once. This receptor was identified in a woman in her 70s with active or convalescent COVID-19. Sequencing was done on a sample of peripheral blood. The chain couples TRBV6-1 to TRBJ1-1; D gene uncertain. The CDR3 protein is CASSTAQNMNTEAFF. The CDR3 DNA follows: TGTGCCAGCAGTACCGCACAGAACATGAACACTGAAGCTTTCTTT.